The clone carrying this TCR beta chain was counted a few times. Its matching antigen is unknown. The record originates from a study of cytomegalovirus exposure and HLA in healthy donors. Study results and limitations: It was reported in a later analysis that an Asian-associated ancestry cluster showed fewer N-insertions than the approximately 670-donor mean. Associated with cytomegalovirus, according to the listing, were some 180 TCR beta chains.

This CDR3 contains 16 residues. Germline values: CDR1 SGHRS, CDR2 YFSETQ. The PCR employed 60 Vbeta primers together with 13 Jbeta primers. Study processing details: In a later analysis, of around 80 million unique beta chains, around 11 million appeared in at least two donors. Sequenced by immunoSEQ multiplex PCR; TCRdb stores in-frame clones only, minus some. V, J and clone size are those of that table, while D and trimming were read from the DNA. The sample has approximately 180,000 clones; about 69% are singletons. The records omit this donor's CMV serostatus. Sequences were obtained from PBMCs. The clonotype originates from a human donor in good health. V and J are TRBV5-1 and TRBJ2-5, with 10 bases matching TRBD1. The DNA end favors TRBJ2-7, so the J call may be wrong. CDR3 region: CASSEQADRGLDEQYF. The CDR3, as DNA: TGCGCCAGCAGCGAACAAGCCGACAGGGGGCTCGACGAGCAGTACTTC.